This T cell receptor (beta chain) was profiled in a study of cytomegalovirus exposure and HLA in healthy donors (dated by TCRdb to about 2017). A note on the overall study: In an earlier analysis of several hundred of the donors, about 270 Gb of sequence data and 117 million unique TCR beta sequences from about 179 million T cells were reported. An early release covering roughly 600 HLA-typed donors comprised approximately 300 gigabases of sequencing data and about 90 million unique TCR sequences. Of the 398 genotyped donors, approximately 83% fell in the genetic ancestry cluster associated with self-reported Caucasian donors. The study aimed to test whether cataloging public T cell receptors could reveal signatures of past pathogen exposure. The study profiled the T cell repertoires of hundreds of subjects by immunosequencing and related them to cytomegalovirus serostatus. A separate validation cohort of approximately 120 different subjects was used in addition to the approximately 670-subject first cohort. To predict cytomegalovirus infection status, the study combined high-throughput TCR immunosequencing, statistical association of individual TCRs with disease status, and machine learning. To study patterns of TCR occurrence, a later analysis re-analyzed previously published TCR beta repertoires from more than 550 donors and added high-resolution HLA genotyping. In the later analysis, no new phenotypic data were used to find candidate immune exposures; instead, reliance was placed on TCR beta sequences and their occurrence across donors. An earlier analysis of some 500 of the donors used high-throughput TCR beta sequencing to judge whether each TCR beta V gene segment behaved as functional or pseudogenic. Donor age, sex, ethnicity and CMV serostatus were compiled together with the repertoire data. A later genetic analysis took genome-wide SNP genotypes for about three fifths of the 666 donors and used that subset as a discovery cohort. All discovery cohort repertoires had been generated on a single sequencing platform. HLA typing included class I and class II loci at four-digit resolution. Typing coverage varied by locus: 629-630 donors for A, B, C, DRB1 and DQB1; 522 for DQA1; about 590 for DPA1; roughly 450 for DPB1. Because of strong linkage in the cohort, roughly 5 DR-DQ haplotypes were treated as single units for association and clustering. On average, roughly 240,000 unique TCR beta nucleotide sequences were sequenced per donor among a few hundred genotyped donors of the cohort, with roughly 18% of those sequences being non-productive.

Broad study findings and their caveats: Most TCR sequences were seen in very few donors, while some public TCRs were found in many individuals. A later analysis found that TCR association rates varied across HLA loci, with DRB1 alleles showing the most associated TCRs and HLA-C alleles the fewest. HLA typing was unavailable for some donors at each locus, so association tests used only the typed subset. A few of the identified cytomegalovirus-associated TCR beta chains were confirmed in vitro to be specific for cytomegalovirus antigens. The presence/absence analyses assumed that sequencing depth was roughly uniform across donors, and that assumption may not be true. In this cohort, only TCR beta chains were sequenced, and detectable features were limited by the absence of alpha or paired-chain data. In both the original and validation cohorts, the classifier was reported to diagnose cytomegalovirus status with high specificity and sensitivity. A cluster of highly shared sequence variants was judged likely to be a technical artifact of the sequencing pipeline. In a later analysis, about 17,000 TCR beta sequences were associated with specific HLA alleles at a false discovery rate of 0.05. In a later genetic analysis, fewer N-insertions in productive TCRs were reported among donors in an Asian-associated ancestry cluster than the roughly 700-donor mean. The study gave a list of more than 150 TCR beta chains associated with cytomegalovirus. In a later analysis, HLA-associated TCR beta chains showed more clonal expansion and lower generation probabilities than non-associated chains that were equally common. Most CMV-associated TCR beta chains appeared to be HLA-restricted in a later analysis, and the HLA associations seemed to be driven largely by CMV exposure. A further reported finding was that TCR beta sequences accurately predicted the HLA-A and HLA-B alleles for most subjects in the first cohort. Several of the top co-occurrence clusters appeared to be linked to parvovirus B19, influenza, CMV and Epstein-Barr virus, according to a later analysis. Correlated functional status among segregating V segments might reflect linkage disequilibrium, but an unknown experimental factor could not be ruled out. Because counts were too low, roughly 16 rarely observed V segments, including chromosome 9 orphons, were excluded from the earlier analysis of several hundred of the donors. In an earlier analysis of about 600 of the donors, most TCR beta V segments appeared in productive rearrangements about 90% or about 30% of the time, broadly matching IMGT annotations. Assigning TCR associations to individual alleles was difficult when HLA alleles, especially DR and DQ, strongly co-occurred. CMV serostatus was the only immune exposure information available for the cohort. In a later genetic analysis, a missense DCLRE1C variant was associated with V-gene and J-gene trimming of TCR beta chains, and the association was replicated in an independent cohort. The authors suggested that the approach could potentially be generalized to other disease states and immunological phenotypes.

About this clone itself: This receptor's antigen is unknown. Per-base quality was not reported, and no clone a single base away is much larger than it. The same CDR3 arises from other DNA sequences in this sample as well.

The cohort consisted of 600 to 750 healthy bone marrow donors. Cohort members were all nominally healthy when sampled, although unrecorded immune exposures were likely present. The donor tested CMV seronegative and was one of the 352 seronegative cohort members. A peripheral blood sample was collected from each donor, and TCR beta sequencing was performed on peripheral blood mononuclear cells. The Qiagen DNeasy Blood Extraction Kit was used to extract genomic DNA from the blood cell samples. Library generation was performed with the immunoSEQ multiplex PCR assay. A mixture of 60 forward primers for TCR Vbeta segments and 13 reverse primers for TCR Jbeta segments was used in the multiplex PCR. A multiplex PCR assay on genomic DNA amplified the CDR3 region of rearranged TCR beta genes. The amplified TCR beta libraries were sequenced on the Illumina HiSeq System as 87-base-pair reads. In the paper's pipeline: A later analysis tallied some 79 million unique TCR beta chains across the approximately 670 repertoires, and around 12 million of those chains were shared by two or more donors. Raw reads were error-corrected and collapsed into unique sequences with a nearest-neighbor algorithm that merged closely related sequences to remove PCR and sequencing errors. To assign V, D and J gene segments, CDR3 sequences were aligned to IMGT reference sequences. For a sequence to be retained, a match of at least six nucleotides was required to both a V gene segment and a J gene segment. Rearrangements were classified as productive when the CDR3 lacked stop codons and remained in frame with V and J, and all other rearrangements were classified as non-productive. Following IMGT convention, CDR3 was defined as the stretch from the second conserved V-encoded cysteine up to the conserved J-encoded phenylalanine. In an earlier analysis of more than 550 of the donors, sequences lacking an unambiguous match to a single V gene segment were excluded. In an earlier analysis of 450 to 750 of the donors, a V segment was called functional when productive rearrangements were above 56.7%, and segregating when the standard deviation between donors exceeded 5%. A statistical classification framework was built to diagnose cytomegalovirus status from the catalog of TCR beta chain sequences. In a later analysis, TCR nucleotide sequences were compared against IMGT/GENE-DB human TR gene sequences so that V and J genes could be assigned. In a later analysis, CDR3 sequences and most-parsimonious VDJ recombination scenarios were assigned using the TCRdist pipeline. In a later analysis, each TCR beta chain was defined by its CDR3 amino acid sequence together with its V-gene family, and reads without a unique V-gene family were excluded. As a way to deal with suspected cross-contamination and a sequencing artifact, a later analysis dropped 450 to 600 nucleotide sequences that were highly shared and had low generation probability. In a later analysis, a clonal expansion index was calculated for each public chain from normalized within-repertoire ranks of inferred template counts. In a later analysis, generation probabilities were computed with a VDJ recombination model fitted to out-of-frame rearrangements, and the resulting probabilities were checked against IGoR. In a later analysis, hypergeometric tests were used to score TCR-TCR, TCR-HLA and TCR-CMV co-occurrence, with a repertoire-size bias correction applied to TCR pairs. In a later analysis, false discovery rates were estimated by permuting HLA or CMV assignments 20 times. In a later analysis, co-occurring TCRs were grouped using DBSCAN, with TCRdist sequence similarity added in when clustering inside HLA-allele-positive subsets. Repertoires with fewer than 30,000 or more than 120,000 public chains, plus five repertoires with anomalous nucleotide sharing, were excluded from co-occurrence clustering. This immuneACCESS table, as held by TCRdb, lists in-frame sequences with V and J called but not all clones. Of the missing ones, under half trace to an unresolved V gene in checked studies; the others have no known cause. V and J calls and clone size come straight from that table; D and trimming were deduced from the DNA. The sample table lists about 98,000 clones, about 81% of them with a count of one. The ten largest clones take up about 1.5% of the sample.

Sequenced material: PBMCs. This TCR was recovered from a man aged 40-55 years in good health and CMV-seronegative.

The CDR3 sequence is CASSQTGRNQPQHF. The DNA sequence is given as TGTGCCAGTTCCCAGACAGGCCGCAATCAGCCCCAGCATTTT. Recombination joined TRBV25-1 with TRBJ1-5; the best D guess is TRBD1, with 6 bases matching. A distance of 14 bases separates the germline ends of V and J, which lose 9 bases and 2 bases respectively. Based on the germline V gene, the CDR1 and CDR2 sequences are MGHDK and SYGVNS. The CDR3 covers 14 residues, taking in both the cysteine and the phenylalanine. Of all the DNA, just the CDR3 is kept, 42 bases in frame from base 1.